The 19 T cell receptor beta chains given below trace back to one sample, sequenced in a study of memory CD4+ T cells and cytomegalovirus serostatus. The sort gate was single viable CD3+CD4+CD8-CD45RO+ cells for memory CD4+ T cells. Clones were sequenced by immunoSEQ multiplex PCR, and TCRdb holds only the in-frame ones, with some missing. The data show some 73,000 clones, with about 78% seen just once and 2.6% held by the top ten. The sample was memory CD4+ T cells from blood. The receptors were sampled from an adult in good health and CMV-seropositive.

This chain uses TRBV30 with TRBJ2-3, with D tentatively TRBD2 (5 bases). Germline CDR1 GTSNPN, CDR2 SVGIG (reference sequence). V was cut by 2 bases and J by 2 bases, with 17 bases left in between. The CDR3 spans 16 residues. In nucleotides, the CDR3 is TGTGCCTGGAGTAGGATGGCGAGCGGAACCACAGATACGCAGTATTTT. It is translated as CAWSRMASGTTDTQYF. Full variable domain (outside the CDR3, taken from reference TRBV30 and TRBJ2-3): SQTIHQWPATLVQPVGSPLSLECTVEGTSNPNLYWYRQAAGRGLQLLFYSVGIGQISSEVPQNLSASRPQDRQFILSSKKLLLSDSGFYLCAWSRMASGTTDTQYFGPGTRLTVL.

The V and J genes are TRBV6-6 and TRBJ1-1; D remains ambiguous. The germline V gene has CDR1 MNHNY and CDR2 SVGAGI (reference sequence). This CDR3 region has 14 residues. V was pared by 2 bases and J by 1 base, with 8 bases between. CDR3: CASSYNSRNTEAFF. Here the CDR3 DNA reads TGTGCCAGCAGTTACAACTCCCGGAACACTGAAGCTTTCTTT.

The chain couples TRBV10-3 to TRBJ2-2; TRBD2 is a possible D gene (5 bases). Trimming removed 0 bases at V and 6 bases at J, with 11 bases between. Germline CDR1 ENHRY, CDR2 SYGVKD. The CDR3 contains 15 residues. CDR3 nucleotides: TGTGCCATCAGTGAGTCGAGGGAGAAGGCCGGGGAGCTGTTTTTT. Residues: CAISESREKAGELFF.

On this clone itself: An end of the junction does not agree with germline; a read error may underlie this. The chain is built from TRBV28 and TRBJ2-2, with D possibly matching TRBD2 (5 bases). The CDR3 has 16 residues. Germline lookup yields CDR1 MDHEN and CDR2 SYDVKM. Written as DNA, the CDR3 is TGTGCCAGCAGTTTGTGGGTAGAACCGAACACCGGGGTGCTGTTTTTT. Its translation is CASSLWVEPNTGVLFF.

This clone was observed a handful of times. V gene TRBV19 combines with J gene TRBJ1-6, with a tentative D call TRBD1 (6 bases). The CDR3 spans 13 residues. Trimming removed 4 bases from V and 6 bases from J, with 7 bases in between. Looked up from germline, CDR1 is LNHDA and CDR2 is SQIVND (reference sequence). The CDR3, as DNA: TGTGCCAGTAGTAGGACAGTTAATTCACCCCTCCACTTT. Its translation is CASSRTVNSPLHF.

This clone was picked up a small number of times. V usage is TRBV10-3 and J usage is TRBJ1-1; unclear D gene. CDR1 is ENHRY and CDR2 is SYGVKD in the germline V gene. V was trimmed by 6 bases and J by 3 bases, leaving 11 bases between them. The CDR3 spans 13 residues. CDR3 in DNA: TGTGCCATCAGCGGGGATCGTTACACTGAAGCTTTCTTT. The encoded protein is CAISGDRYTEAFF.

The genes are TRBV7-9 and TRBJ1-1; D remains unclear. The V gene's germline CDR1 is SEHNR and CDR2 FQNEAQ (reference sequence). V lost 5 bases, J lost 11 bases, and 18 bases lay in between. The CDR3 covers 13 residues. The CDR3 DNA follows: TGTGCCAGCAGCCCATGGGCGGCCCATGGGGCTTTCTTT. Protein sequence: CASSPWAAHGAFF. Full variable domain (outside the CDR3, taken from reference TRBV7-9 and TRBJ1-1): DTGVSQNPRHKITKRGQNVTFRCDPISEHNRLYWYRQTLGQGPEFLTYFQNEAQLEKSRLLSDRFSAERPKGSFSTLEIQRTEQGDSAMYLCASSPWAAHGAFFGQGTRLTVV.

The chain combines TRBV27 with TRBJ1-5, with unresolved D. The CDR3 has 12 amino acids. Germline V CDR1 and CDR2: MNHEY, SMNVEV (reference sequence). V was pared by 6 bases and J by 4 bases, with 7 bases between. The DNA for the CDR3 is TGTGCCAGCAGCCCGACGAATCAGCCCCAGCATTTT. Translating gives CASSPTNQPQHF.

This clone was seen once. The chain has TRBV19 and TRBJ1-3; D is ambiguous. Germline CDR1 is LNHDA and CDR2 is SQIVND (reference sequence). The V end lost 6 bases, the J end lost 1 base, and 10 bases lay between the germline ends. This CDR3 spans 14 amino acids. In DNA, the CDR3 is TGTGCCAGTAGACCGTTGGGGTCTGGAAACACCATATATTTT. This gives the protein CASRPLGSGNTIYF.

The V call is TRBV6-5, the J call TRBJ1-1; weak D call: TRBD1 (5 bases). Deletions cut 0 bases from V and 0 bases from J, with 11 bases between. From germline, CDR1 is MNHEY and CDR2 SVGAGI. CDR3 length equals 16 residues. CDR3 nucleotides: TGTGCCAGCAGTTACTCGACGCAGGGTATGAACACTGAAGCTTTCTTT. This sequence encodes CASSYSTQGMNTEAFF.

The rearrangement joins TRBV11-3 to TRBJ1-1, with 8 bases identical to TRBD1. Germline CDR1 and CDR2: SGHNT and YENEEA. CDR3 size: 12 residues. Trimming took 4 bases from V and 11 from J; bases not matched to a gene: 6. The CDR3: CASSSWTGRAFF. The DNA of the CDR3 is TGTGCCAGCAGCTCATGGACAGGGAGGGCTTTCTTT.

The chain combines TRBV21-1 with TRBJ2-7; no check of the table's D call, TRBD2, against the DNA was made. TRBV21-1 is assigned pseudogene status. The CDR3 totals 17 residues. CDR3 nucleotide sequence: TGTGCCAGCCCCCTAATACCTCGCCTAGCTAGCTCCTACGAGCAGTACGTC. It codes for CASPLIPRLASSYEQYV.

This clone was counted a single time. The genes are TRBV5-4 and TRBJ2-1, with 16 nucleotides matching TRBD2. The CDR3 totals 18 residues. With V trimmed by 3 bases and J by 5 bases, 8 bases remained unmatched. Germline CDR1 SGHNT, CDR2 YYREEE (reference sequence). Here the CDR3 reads CASSSGTSGRAGNNEQFF. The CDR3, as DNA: TGTGCCAGCAGCTCCGGGACTAGCGGGAGGGCCGGCAACAATGAGCAGTTCTTC.

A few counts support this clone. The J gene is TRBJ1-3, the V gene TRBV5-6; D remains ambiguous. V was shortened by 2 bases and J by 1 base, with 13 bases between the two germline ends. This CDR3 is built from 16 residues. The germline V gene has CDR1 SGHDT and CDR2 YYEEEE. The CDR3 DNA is TGTGCCAGCAGCTTCAGCTGGGTCCGTTCTGGAAACACCATATATTTT. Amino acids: CASSFSWVRSGNTIYF. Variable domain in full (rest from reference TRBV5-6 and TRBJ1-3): DAGVTQSPTHLIKTRGQQVTLRCSPKSGHDTVSWYQQALGQGPQFIFQYYEEEERQRGNFPDRFSGHQFPNYSSELNVNALLLGDSALYLCASSFSWVRSGNTIYFGEGSWLTVV.

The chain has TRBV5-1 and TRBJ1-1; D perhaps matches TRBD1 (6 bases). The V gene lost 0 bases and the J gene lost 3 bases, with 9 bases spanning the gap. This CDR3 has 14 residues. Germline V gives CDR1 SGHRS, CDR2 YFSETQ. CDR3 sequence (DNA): TGCGCCAGCAGCTTGGAGGGGGGGCACACTGAAGCTTTCTTT. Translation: CASSLEGGHTEAFF.

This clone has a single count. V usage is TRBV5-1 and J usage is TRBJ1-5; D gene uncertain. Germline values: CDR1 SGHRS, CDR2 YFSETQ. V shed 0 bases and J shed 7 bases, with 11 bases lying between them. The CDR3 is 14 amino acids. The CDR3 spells CASSLDSMGQPQHF. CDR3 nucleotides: TGCGCCAGCAGCTTGGATTCTATGGGACAGCCCCAGCATTTT.

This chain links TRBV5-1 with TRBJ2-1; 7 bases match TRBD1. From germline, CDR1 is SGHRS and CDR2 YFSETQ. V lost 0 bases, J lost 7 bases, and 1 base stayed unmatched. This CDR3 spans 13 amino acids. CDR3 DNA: TGCGCCAGCAGCTTGGGGACAGGTAATGAGCAGTTCTTC. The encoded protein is CASSLGTGNEQFF.

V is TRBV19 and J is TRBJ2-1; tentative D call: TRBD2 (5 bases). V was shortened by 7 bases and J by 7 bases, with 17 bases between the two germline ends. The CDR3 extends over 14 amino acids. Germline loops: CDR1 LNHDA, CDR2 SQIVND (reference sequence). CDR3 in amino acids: CASTPPLVRNEQFF. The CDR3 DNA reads TGTGCCAGTACCCCCCCACTAGTGAGGAATGAGCAGTTCTTC.

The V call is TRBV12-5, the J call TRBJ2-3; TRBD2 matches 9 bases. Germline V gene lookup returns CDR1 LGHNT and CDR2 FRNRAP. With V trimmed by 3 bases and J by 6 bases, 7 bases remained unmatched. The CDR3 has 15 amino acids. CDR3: CASGLSGGPYDTQYF. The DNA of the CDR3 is TGTGCTAGTGGTTTAAGCGGGGGGCCGTATGATACGCAGTATTTT.